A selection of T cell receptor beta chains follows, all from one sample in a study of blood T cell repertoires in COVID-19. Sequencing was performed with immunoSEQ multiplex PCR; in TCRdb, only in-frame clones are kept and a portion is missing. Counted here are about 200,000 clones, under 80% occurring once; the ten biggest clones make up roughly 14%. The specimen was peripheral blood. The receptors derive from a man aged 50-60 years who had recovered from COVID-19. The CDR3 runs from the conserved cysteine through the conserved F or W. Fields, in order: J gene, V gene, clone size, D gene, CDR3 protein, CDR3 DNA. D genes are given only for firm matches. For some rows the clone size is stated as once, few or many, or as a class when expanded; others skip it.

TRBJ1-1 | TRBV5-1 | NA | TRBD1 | CASSQGAFRVVEAFF | TGCGCCAGCAGCCAGGGGGCGTTTCGGGTGGTTGAAGCTTTCTTT
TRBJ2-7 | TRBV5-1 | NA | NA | CASSLQGFDEQYF | TGCGCCAGCAGCTTACAGGGATTTGACGAGCAGTACTTC
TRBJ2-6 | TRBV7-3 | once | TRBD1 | CASSSGQGVSGANVLTF | TGTGCCAGCAGCTCCGGACAGGGGGTTTCTGGGGCCAACGTCCTGACTTTC
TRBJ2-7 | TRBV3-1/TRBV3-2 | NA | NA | CASSQMYRAHEQYF | TGTGCCAGCAGCCAGATGTACAGGGCCCACGAGCAGTACTTC
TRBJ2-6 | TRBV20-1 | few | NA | CSASLQGYGSGANVLTF | TGCAGTGCTAGTTTGCAGGGGTACGGCTCTGGGGCCAACGTCCTGACTTTC
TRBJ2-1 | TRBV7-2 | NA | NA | CASSLGPYNEQFF | TGTGCCAGCAGCTTAGGGCCTTACAATGAGCAGTTCTTC
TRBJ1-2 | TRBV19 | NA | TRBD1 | CASSISRDRYGYTF | TGTGCCAGTAGTATATCTCGGGACAGATATGGCTACACCTTC
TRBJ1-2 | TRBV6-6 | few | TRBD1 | CASHRGTGQSYTF | TGTGCCAGCCACAGGGGGACAGGTCAGAGCTACACCTTC
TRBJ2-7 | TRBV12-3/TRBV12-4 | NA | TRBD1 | CASSLGTGGEQYF | TGTGCCAGCAGTTTAGGGACAGGGGGCGAGCAGTACTTC
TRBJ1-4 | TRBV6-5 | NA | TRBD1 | CASSTGQGGEKLFF | TGTGCCAGCAGCACGGGACAGGGGGGTGAAAAACTGTTTTTT
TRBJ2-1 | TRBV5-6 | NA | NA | CASSLWGGNYNEQFF | TGTGCCAGCAGCTTGTGGGGCGGCAACTACAATGAGCAGTTCTTC
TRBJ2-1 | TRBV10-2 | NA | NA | CASSEMRRYNEQFF | TGCGCCAGCAGTGAGATGCGTCGGTACAATGAGCAGTTCTTC
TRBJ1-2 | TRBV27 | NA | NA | CASSALAVGAYGYTF | TGTGCCAGCAGTGCTTTGGCGGTGGGAGCCTATGGCTACACCTTC
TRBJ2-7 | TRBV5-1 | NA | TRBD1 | CASSPGQGAYEQYF | TGCGCCAGCAGCCCCGGACAGGGGGCGTACGAGCAGTACTTC
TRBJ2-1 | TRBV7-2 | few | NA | CASSIRTVSNEQFF | TGTGCCAGCAGCATAAGGACAGTCTCGAATGAGCAGTTCTTC
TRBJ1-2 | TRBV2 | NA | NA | CASTSERANYGYTF | TGTGCCAGCACCTCGGAGCGGGCTAACTATGGCTACACCTTC
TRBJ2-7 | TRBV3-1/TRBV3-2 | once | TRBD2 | CASSQGGGRASEQYF | TGTGCCAGCAGCCAAGGTGGCGGGAGGGCCTCCGAGCAGTACTTC
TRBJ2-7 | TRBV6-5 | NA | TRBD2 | CASSYTWRRSSGEQYF | TGTGCCAGCAGTTACACCTGGAGGAGATCTAGCGGCGAGCAGTACTTC
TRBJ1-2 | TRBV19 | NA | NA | CASSIGSIINYGYTF | TGTGCCAGTAGTATCGGTTCTATTATTAACTATGGCTACACCTTC
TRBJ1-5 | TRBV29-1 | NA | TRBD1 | CSVSGGQNNQPQHF | TGCAGCGTTTCTGGGGGACAGAACAATCAGCCCCAGCATTTT
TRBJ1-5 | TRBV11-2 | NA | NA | CASSSLAGNQPQHF | TGTGCCAGCAGCTCTCTGGCAGGGAACCAGCCCCAGCATTTT
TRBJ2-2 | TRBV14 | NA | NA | CASSWTVNTGELFF | TGTGCCAGCAGCTGGACAGTGAACACCGGGGAGCTGTTTTTT
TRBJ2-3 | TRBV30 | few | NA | CAWRVERRGTDTQYF | TGTGCCTGGAGGGTTGAACGAAGAGGGACAGATACGCAGTATTTT
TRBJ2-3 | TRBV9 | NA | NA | CASSHPLLTDTQYF | TGTGCCAGCAGCCACCCCTTACTCACAGATACGCAGTATTTT
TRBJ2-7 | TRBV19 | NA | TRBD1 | CASRTEGQGSYEQYF | TGTGCCAGTAGGACAGAGGGACAGGGCTCCTACGAGCAGTACTTC
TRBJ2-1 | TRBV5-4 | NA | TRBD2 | CASSPTSGRGNEQFF | TGTGCCAGCAGCCCCACTAGCGGGAGGGGCAATGAGCAGTTCTTC
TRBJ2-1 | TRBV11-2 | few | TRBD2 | CASSLRLADHNEQFF | TGTGCCAGCAGCTTACGGCTAGCGGATCACAATGAGCAGTTCTTC
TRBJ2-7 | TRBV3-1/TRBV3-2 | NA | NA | CASRNGTHYEQYF | TGTGCCAGCAGAAACGGGACTCACTACGAGCAGTACTTC
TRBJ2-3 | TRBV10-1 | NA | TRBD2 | CASIERDTSTDTQYF | TGCGCCAGCATAGAGCGGGATACTAGCACAGATACGCAGTATTTT
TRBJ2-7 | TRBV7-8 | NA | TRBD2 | CASSPTSGSSYEQYF | TGTGCCAGCAGCCCAACTAGCGGGAGTTCCTACGAGCAGTACTTC
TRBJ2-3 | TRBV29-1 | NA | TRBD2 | CSVEGGGLAGITDTQYF | TGCAGCGTTGAGGGGGGGGGACTAGCGGGAATTACAGATACGCAGTATTTT
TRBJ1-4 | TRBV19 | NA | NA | CASKISATNEKLFF | TGTGCCAGTAAAATCAGTGCAACTAATGAAAAACTGTTTTTT
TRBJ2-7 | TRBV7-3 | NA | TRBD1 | CASSEQGVGGYEQYF | TGTGCCAGCAGCGAACAGGGGGTCGGAGGCTACGAGCAGTACTTC
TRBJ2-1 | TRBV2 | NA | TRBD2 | CASRNRGGGYNEQFF | TGTGCCAGCCGAAATCGGGGGGGCGGGTACAATGAGCAGTTCTTC
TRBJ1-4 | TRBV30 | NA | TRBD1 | CAWSVALQGEKLFF | TGTGCCTGGAGTGTAGCCTTACAGGGGGAAAAACTGTTTTTT
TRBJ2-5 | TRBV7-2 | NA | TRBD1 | CASSLGQALQETQYF | TGTGCCAGCAGCTTGGGACAGGCACTCCAAGAGACCCAGTACTTC
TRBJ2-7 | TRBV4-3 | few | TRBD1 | CASSQSMTGTGPYEQYF | TGCGCCAGCAGCCAAAGCATGACCGGGACAGGCCCCTACGAGCAGTACTTC
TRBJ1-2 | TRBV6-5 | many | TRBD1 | CASTQSPARGRGYTF | TGTGCCAGCACCCAATCCCCGGCAAGGGGGCGAGGCTACACCTTC
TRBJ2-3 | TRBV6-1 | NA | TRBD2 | CASSVLFSNSGRPDTQYF | TGTGCCAGCAGTGTTCTCTTCTCGAATAGCGGGAGACCAGATACGCAGTATTTT
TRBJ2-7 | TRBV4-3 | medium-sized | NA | CASSQGLDYEQYF | TGCGCCAGCAGCCAAGGACTAGACTACGAGCAGTACTTC